This entry features one T cell receptor (beta chain) sequence. The target antigen is unknown. V was clipped by 9 bases and J by 5 bases; unmatched bases: 6. This CDR3 is built from 12 residues. Per the germline V gene, CDR1 is SNHLY and CDR2 is FYNNEI. The data were obtained in a study of CD8+ T cells in alopecia areata. In the study overall: Treated patients were given oral tofacitinib, which was dosed at 5 to 10 mg twice daily. Severity was scored as percentage of affected scalp area in treated patients. The study, taken as a whole, reports: Numerous clones, expanded in lesions, remained in scalp and blood during tofacitinib. Clonality in the scalp and expanded CD8+ clones ranked among the top 100 were significantly decreased by tofacitinib.

Treatment defined: oral pan-JAK inhibitor, 5-10 mg twice daily. It was cDNA, reverse transcribed from extracted RNA, that served as the sequencing template. Clones were read by immunoSEQ multiplex PCR, and TCRdb kept only the in-frame ones, dropping some. The data show roughly 180,000 clones, roughly 46% seen once. The genes are TRBV2 and TRBJ2-7; 8 nucleotides match TRBD2. The TCR was taken from a human donor with alopecia areata. Sequenced here: CD8+ T cells sorted from blood, sampled between weeks 51 and 52, from a patient treated with tofacitinib. Here the CDR3 reads CASQGLAHEQYF. CDR3 nucleotide sequence: TGTGCCAGTCAAGGACTAGCCCACGAGCAGTACTTC. The full variable domain, with the rest looked up from reference TRBV2 and TRBJ2-7, is EPEVTQTPSHQVTQMGQEVILRCVPISNHLYFYWYRQILGQKVEFLVSFYNNEISEKSEIFDDQFSVERPDGSNFTLKIRSTKLEDSAMYFCASQGLAHEQYFGPGTRLTVT.